This TCR beta chain appears in the sequencing data of a study of Graves' ophthalmopathy and Graves' hyperthyroidism. Study-wide findings and caveats: Most expanded clonotypes in thyroid above 0.001 frequency also showed up in blood. The 13-signature model separated ophthalmopathy from stable hyperthyroidism at 85% to 90% sensitivity and roughly 81% specificity. The model forecast ophthalmopathy progression, reaching 60% to 71% sensitivity and roughly 72% specificity.

The sample holds many counts of this clonotype. Its antigen is unknown. Germline-derived CDR1 and CDR2 are SGDLS and YYNGEE. The CDR3 has 14 residues. Trimming removed 0 bases at V and 5 bases at J, with 11 bases between. Included hyperthyroidism patients were aged 18 to 65 and newly diagnosed (under 2 months' duration). RNA served as the template for amplifying TCR beta CDR3 regions. Amplification began with first-round RT-PCR using HTBI primers, then second-round multiplex PCR was performed. TCRdb re-analysed the multiplex PCR reads in MiXCR, keeping a single row per CDR3 protein. The table records 900,000 to 1,200,000 distinct CDR3 sequences, around a third of them present only once.

The sequenced sample was peripheral blood or thyroid tissue (not recorded which). The chain has TRBV9 and TRBJ1-1, with a tentative D call TRBD1 (6 bases). The clonotype originates from an adult man with Graves' hyperthyroidism. CDR3 nucleotides: TGTGCCAGCAGCGTAGATGCAGGGGAGACTGAAGCTTTCTTT. Protein product: CASSVDAGETEAFF.